This T cell receptor (beta chain) stems from a study of sequential checkpoint blockade in melanoma. About the research overall: After both sequences, patients received maintenance nivolumab.

Germline-derived CDR1 and CDR2 are SGHDT and YYEEEE. The V gene lost 0 bases and the J gene lost 5 bases, with 17 bases spanning the gap. The CDR3 is 16 amino acids. This clone has a handful of counts. Treatment in this sample: randomized to nivolumab then ipilimumab (arm A) or the reverse (arm B). PBMC sorting kept live CD3+CD8+ cells without CD19 or CD56. The repertoire was sequenced with immunoSEQ multiplex PCR; TCRdb's copy has only in-frame clones and lacks some. The table lists around 18,000 clones, 69% of them singletons, with 18% in the top ten. The chain combines TRBV5-6 with TRBJ2-5; D not resolved. The specimen was CD8+ T cells sorted from blood (inferred from file names), collected from a patient given nivolumab and ipilimumab in sequence. The receptor was isolated from a human donor with melanoma. The CDR3 DNA reads TGTGCCAGCAGCTTGGCTTATACGAGAGTCCGGGAGACCCAGTACTTC. It yields the protein CASSLAYTRVRETQYF.